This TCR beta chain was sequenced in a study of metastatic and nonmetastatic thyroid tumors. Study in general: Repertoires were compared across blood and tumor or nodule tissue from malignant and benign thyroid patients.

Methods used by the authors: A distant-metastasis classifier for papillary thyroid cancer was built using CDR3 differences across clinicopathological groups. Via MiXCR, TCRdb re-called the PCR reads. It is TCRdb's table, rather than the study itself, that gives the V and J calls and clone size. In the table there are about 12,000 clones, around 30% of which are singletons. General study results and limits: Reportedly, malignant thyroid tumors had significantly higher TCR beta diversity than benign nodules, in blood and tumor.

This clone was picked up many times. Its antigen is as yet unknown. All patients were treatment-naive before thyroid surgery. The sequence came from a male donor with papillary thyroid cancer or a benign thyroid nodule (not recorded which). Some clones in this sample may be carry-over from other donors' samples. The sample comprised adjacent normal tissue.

The CDR3 nucleotides are TGCAGTGCTAGAGGCTCCGAGGGGGCCCAAGAGACCCAGTACTTC. As protein: CSARGSEGAQETQYF. The rearrangement joins TRBV20-1 to TRBJ2-5, with 7 bases aligning to TRBD1. V gave up 1 base and J gave up 1 base; unmatched junction bases: 6. Germline V gene data show CDR1 as DFQATT and CDR2 as SNEGSKA (reference sequence). The CDR3 loop spans 15 amino acids.